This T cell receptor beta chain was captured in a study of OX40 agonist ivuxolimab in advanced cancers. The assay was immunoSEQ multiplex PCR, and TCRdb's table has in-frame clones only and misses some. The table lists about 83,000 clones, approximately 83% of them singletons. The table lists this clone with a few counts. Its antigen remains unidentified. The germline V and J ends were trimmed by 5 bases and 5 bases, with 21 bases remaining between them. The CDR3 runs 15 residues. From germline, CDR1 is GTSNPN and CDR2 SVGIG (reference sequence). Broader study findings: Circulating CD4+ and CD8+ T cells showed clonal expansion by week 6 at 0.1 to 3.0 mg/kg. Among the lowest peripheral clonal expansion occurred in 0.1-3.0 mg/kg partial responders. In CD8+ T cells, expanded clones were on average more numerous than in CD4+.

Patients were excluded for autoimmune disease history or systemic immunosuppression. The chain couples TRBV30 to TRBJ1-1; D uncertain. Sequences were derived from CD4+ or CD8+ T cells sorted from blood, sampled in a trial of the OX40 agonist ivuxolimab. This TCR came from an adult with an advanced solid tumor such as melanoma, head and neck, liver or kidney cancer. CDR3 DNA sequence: TGTGCCTGGCGAATTGCCGGCCCGGGGAAGACTGAAGCTTTCTTT. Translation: CAWRIAGPGKTEAFF.